This TCR beta chain was profiled in a study of T cell responses to AZD1222 COVID-19 vaccine. The method was immunoSEQ multiplex PCR; TCRdb's version includes in-frame clones alone and lacks a portion of them. The sample lists roughly 150,000 clones; 90% were seen once. This clone was counted once. Sequences were derived from peripheral blood, sampled 28 days after the second AZD1222 dose. The TCR comes from an adult who received the AZD1222 COVID-19 vaccine.

The CDR3, as DNA: TGTGCCAGCAGGGGCCCGGGAGCGGGCGGCCCCAATGAGCAGTTCTTC. Translation: CASRGPGAGGPNEQFF. The chain recombines TRBV6-6 with TRBJ2-1; the D gene is possibly TRBD2 (6 bases). Germline assignment: CDR1 MNHNY and CDR2 SVGAGI (reference sequence). CDR3 size: 16 residues. The V and J ends lost 6 bases and 6 bases respectively, with 21 bases between them.